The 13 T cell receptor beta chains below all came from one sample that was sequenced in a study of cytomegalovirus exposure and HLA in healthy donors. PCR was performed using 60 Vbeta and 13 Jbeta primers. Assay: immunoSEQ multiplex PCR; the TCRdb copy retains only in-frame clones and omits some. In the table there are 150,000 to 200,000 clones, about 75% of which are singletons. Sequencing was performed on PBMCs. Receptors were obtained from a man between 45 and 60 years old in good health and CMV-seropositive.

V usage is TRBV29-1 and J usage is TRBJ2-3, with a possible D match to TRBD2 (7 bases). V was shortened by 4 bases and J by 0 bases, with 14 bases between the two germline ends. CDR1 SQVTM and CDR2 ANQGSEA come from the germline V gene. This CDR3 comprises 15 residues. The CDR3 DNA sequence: TGCAGCGTTGGGGCGGGGGCCCACAGCACAGATACGCAGTATTTT. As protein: CSVGAGAHSTDTQYF.

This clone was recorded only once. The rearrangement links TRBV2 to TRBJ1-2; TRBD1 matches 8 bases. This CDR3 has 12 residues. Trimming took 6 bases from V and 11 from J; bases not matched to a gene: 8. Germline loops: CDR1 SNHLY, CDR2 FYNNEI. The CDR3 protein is CASREDRAYYTF. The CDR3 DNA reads TGTGCCAGCAGGGAGGACAGGGCGTATTACACCTTC.

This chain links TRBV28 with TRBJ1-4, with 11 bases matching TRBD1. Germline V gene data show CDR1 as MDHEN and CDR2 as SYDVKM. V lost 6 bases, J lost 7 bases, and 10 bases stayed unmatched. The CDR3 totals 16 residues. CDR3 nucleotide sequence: TGTGCCAGCAGCCAACCTGTCGGGACAGGGGGTGAAAAACTGTTTTTT. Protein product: CASSQPVGTGGEKLFF. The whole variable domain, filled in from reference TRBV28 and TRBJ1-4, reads DVKVTQSSRYLVKRTGEKVFLECVQDMDHENMFWYRQDPGLGLRLIYFSYDVKMKEKGDIPEGYSVSREKKERFSLILESASTNQTSMYLCASSQPVGTGGEKLFFGSGTQLSVL.

The CDR3 DNA reads as TGCAGCGTTGAAGGCCGGGGTGACACTGAAGCTTTCTTT. It specifies CSVEGRGDTEAFF. The chain employs TRBV29-1 and TRBJ1-1; D remains ambiguous. The CDR3 is 13 residues long. Per germline, CDR1 SQVTM and CDR2 ANQGSEA. V lost 1 base, J lost 3 bases, and 9 bases lay in between.

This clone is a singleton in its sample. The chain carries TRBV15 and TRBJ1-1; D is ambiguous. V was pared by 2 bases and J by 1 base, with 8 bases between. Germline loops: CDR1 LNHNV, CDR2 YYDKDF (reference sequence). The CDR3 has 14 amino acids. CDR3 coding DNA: TGTGCCACCAGCAGACTCGACACGAACACTGAAGCTTTCTTT. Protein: CATSRLDTNTEAFF.

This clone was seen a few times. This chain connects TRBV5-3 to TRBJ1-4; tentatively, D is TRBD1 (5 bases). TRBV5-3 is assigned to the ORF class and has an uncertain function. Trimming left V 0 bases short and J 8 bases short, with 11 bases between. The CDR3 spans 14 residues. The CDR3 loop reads CARSLGQGEEKLFF. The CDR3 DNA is TGTGCCAGAAGCTTGGGGCAGGGTGAGGAAAAACTGTTTTTT.

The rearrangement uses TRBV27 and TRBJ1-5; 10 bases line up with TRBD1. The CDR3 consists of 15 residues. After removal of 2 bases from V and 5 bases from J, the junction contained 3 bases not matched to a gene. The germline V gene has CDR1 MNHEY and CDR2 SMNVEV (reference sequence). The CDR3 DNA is TGTGCCAGCAGTTTACGACAGGGGGCGGATCAGCCCCAGCATTTT. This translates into CASSLRQGADQPQHF.

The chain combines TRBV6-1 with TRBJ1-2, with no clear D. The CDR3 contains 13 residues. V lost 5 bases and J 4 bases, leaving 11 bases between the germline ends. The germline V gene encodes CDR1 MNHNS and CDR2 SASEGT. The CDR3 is CASSSPSVYGYTF. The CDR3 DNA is TGTGCCAGCAGTTCACCCTCGGTCTATGGCTACACCTTC.

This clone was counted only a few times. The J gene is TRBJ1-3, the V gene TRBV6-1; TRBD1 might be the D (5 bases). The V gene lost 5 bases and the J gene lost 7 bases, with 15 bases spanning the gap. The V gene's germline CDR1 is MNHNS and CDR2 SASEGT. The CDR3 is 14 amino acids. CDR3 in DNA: TGTGCCAGCAGTACCCCGGAACAGGAGAACACCATATATTTT. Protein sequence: CASSTPEQENTIYF.

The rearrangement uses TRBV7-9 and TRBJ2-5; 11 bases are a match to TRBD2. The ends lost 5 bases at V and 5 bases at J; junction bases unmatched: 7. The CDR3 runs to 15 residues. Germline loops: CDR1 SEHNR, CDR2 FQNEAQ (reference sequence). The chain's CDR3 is CASSRLAGFSETQYF. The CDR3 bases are TGTGCCAGCAGCCGACTAGCGGGGTTTTCGGAGACCCAGTACTTC.

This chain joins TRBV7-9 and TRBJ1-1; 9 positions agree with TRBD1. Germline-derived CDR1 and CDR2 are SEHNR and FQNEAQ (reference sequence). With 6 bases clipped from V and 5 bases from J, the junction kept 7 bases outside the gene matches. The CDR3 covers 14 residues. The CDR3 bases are TGTGCCAGCAGAGCCCCCGGGACAGGGACTGAAGCTTTCTTT. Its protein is CASRAPGTGTEAFF.

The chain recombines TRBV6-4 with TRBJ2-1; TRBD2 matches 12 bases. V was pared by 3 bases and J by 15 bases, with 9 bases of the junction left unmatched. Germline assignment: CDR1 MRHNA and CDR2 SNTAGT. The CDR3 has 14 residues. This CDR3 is CASSEQTSGGPRFF. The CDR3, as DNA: TGTGCCAGCAGTGAGCAGACTAGCGGGGGCCCCAGGTTCTTC.

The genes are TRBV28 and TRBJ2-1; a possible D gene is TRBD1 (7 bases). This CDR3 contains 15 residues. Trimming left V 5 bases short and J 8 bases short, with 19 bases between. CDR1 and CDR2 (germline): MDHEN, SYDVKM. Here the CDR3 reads CASSLTSTGRYEQFF. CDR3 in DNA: TGTGCCAGCAGTCTCACCTCGACAGGGAGGTATGAGCAGTTCTTC.